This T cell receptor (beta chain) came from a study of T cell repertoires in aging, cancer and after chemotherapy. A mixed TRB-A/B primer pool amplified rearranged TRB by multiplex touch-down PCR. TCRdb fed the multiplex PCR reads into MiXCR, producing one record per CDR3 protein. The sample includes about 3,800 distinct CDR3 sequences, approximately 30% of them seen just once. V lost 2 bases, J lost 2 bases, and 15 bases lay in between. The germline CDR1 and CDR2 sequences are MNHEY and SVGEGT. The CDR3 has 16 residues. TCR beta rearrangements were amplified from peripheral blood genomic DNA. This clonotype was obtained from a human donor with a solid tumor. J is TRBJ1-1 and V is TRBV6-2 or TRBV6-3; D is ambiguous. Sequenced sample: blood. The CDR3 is CASSYESNGRNTEAFF. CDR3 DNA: TGTGCCAGCAGTTACGAGTCCAACGGTCGAAACACTGAAGCTTTCTTT.